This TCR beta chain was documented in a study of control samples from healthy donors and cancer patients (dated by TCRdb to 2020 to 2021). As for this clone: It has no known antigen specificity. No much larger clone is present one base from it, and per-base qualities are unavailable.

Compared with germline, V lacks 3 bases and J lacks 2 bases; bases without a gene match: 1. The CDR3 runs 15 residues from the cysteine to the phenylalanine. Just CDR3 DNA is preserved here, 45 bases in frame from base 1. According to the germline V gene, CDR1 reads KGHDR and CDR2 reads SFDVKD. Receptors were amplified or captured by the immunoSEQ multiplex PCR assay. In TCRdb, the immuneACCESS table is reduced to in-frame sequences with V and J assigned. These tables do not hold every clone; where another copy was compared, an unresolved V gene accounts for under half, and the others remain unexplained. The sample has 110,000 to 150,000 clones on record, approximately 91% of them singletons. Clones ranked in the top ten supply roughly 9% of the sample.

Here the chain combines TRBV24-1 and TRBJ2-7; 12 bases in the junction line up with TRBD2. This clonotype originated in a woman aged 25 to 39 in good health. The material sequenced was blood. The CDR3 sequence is CATSDRTSGTYEQYF. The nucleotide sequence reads TGTGCCACCAGTGATCGGACTAGCGGGACCTACGAGCAGTACTTC.